These T cell receptor beta chains were read from a single sample in a study of blood T cell repertoires in COVID-19. Profiling relied on immunoSEQ multiplex PCR, and the TCRdb table lists in-frame clones only, not all of them. The data show some 65,000 clones, with around 93% seen just once and approximately 2.9% held by the top ten. The sequencing sample was made of peripheral blood. These TCRs come from a man aged 65-85 years with active COVID-19. The CDR3 runs from the conserved cysteine through the conserved F or W. The order of the fields is V gene, J gene, clone size, D gene, CDR3 protein, CDR3 DNA. The D gene is left open where the match is weak. Size is stated for part of the rows, as once, few or many counts, or as a class when the clone is expanded.

TRBV7-6	TRBJ2-1	NA	NA	CASSPPVGYYNEQFF	TGTGCCAGCAGCCCACCGGTGGGCTACTACAATGAGCAGTTCTTC
TRBV3-1/TRBV3-2	TRBJ1-3	NA	NA	CASSQPQGTGNTIYF	TGTGCCAGCAGCCAACCGCAGGGGACTGGAAACACCATATATTTT
TRBV23-1	TRBJ2-5	NA	TRBD1	CASCLDRGPPETQYF	TGCGCCAGCTGCTTAGACAGGGGCCCCCCAGAGACCCAGTACTTC
TRBV5-1	TRBJ2-3	few	NA	CASSLDSGTDTQYF	TGCGCCAGCAGCTTGGATTCGGGTACAGATACGCAGTATTTT
TRBV12-3/TRBV12-4	TRBJ1-6	NA	TRBD1	CASWTGANSPLHF	TGTGCCAGCTGGACAGGGGCCAATTCACCCCTCCACTTT
TRBV4-2	TRBJ2-3	NA	TRBD2	CASSQDGLALGTDTQYF	TGTGCCAGCAGCCAAGATGGACTAGCCCTCGGCACAGATACGCAGTATTTT
TRBV5-4	TRBJ2-3	NA	TRBD1	CASSNAEDRGRSTDTQYF	TGTGCCAGCAGCAACGCCGAGGACAGGGGAAGGAGCACAGATACGCAGTATTTT
TRBV4-3	TRBJ2-2	NA	TRBD2	CASSQLLAGNVNTGELFF	TGCGCCAGCAGCCAACTACTAGCGGGGAATGTCAACACCGGGGAGCTGTTTTTT
TRBV5-6	TRBJ1-3	NA	NA	CASSPSVGQTGNTIYF	TGTGCCAGCAGTCCCTCGGTGGGGCAGACTGGAAACACCATATATTTT
TRBV2	TRBJ1-2	NA	NA	CASSDPSGGRYGYTF	TGTGCCAGCAGTGATCCGTCCGGGGGGCGTTATGGCTACACCTTC
TRBV4-1	TRBJ2-3	medium-sized	TRBD1	CASQTGPSTDTQYF	TGCGCCAGTCAGACAGGGCCCAGCACAGATACGCAGTATTTT
TRBV25-1	TRBJ2-5	once	NA	CASSEYGGAETQYF	TGTGCCAGCAGTGAATATGGGGGGGCAGAGACCCAGTACTTC
TRBV27	TRBJ2-1	NA	TRBD2	CASSFSGDRPYNEQFF	TGTGCCAGCAGTTTTAGCGGGGATCGCCCCTACAATGAGCAGTTCTTC
TRBV28	TRBJ2-3	NA	NA	CASSSSLGQDTQYF	TGTGCCAGCAGTTCCTCTTTGGGGCAAGATACGCAGTATTTT
TRBV3-1/TRBV3-2	TRBJ2-7	once	TRBD2	CASSQERGRGAYEQYF	TGTGCCAGCAGCCAAGAAAGAGGGCGGGGGGCCTACGAGCAGTACTTC
TRBV5-1	TRBJ2-5	NA	TRBD2	CASSLAPSGNQETQYF	TGCGCCAGCAGCTTGGCGCCTAGCGGTAACCAAGAGACCCAGTACTTC
TRBV7-2	TRBJ2-5	NA	TRBD1	CASSWGTGPVETQYF	TGTGCCAGCAGCTGGGGGACAGGGCCCGTAGAGACCCAGTACTTC
TRBV5-1	TRBJ1-1	few	TRBD1	CASSPGQGTQNTEAFF	TGCGCCAGCAGCCCTGGACAGGGTACACAGAACACTGAAGCTTTCTTT
TRBV10-2	TRBJ1-5	NA	TRBD1	CASRQGAHQPQHF	TGCGCCAGCAGACAGGGGGCCCATCAGCCCCAGCATTTT
TRBV5-1	TRBJ1-6	NA	NA	CASSLDRAQPLHF	TGCGCCAGCAGCTTGGACAGGGCTCAACCCCTCCACTTT
TRBV6-6	TRBJ2-7	NA	NA	CASTRKQAHSYEQYF	TGTGCCAGCACCCGAAAACAGGCACACTCCTACGAGCAGTACTTC
TRBV6-5	TRBJ2-5	NA	NA	CASSLQGGSQETQYF	TGTGCCAGCAGTTTACAGGGGGGGTCTCAAGAGACCCAGTACTTC
TRBV29-1	TRBJ2-3	NA	TRBD2	CSGASSGGLDTQYF	TGCAGCGGCGCCTCCAGCGGGGGGTTAGATACGCAGTATTTT
TRBV7-9	TRBJ1-3	once	TRBD1	CALKTGTGEHTIYF	TGTGCCTTAAAGACCGGGACAGGGGAGCACACCATATATTTT
TRBV27	TRBJ2-2	NA	TRBD2	CASSWGTTNTGELFF	TGTGCCAGCAGTTGGGGGACTACTAACACCGGGGAGCTGTTTTTT
TRBV2	TRBJ1-5	NA	TRBD1	CASRTDTGGNQPQHF	TGTGCCAGCAGAACTGACACAGGGGGCAATCAGCCCCAGCATTTT
TRBV6-1	TRBJ2-1	NA	TRBD2	CASSESGTSGGIPYNEQFF	TGTGCCAGCAGTGAATCCGGGACTAGCGGGGGGATCCCCTACAATGAGCAGTTCTTC
TRBV29-1	TRBJ2-5	NA	TRBD1	CSVVLGQKETQYF	TGCAGCGTTGTATTGGGACAGAAAGAGACCCAGTACTTC
TRBV19	TRBJ1-5	NA	TRBD1	CASSGQGKNQPQHF	TGTGCCAGCAGCGGACAGGGGAAGAATCAGCCCCAGCATTTT
TRBV5-1	TRBJ1-1	NA	TRBD1	CASRPTVGQMNTEAFF	TGCGCCAGCAGACCTACTGTGGGACAGATGAACACTGAAGCTTTCTTT
TRBV4-1	TRBJ1-6	NA	NA	CASSTSPISPTNSPLHF	TGCGCCAGCAGCACCTCCCCCATTTCACCTACTAATTCACCCCTCCACTTT
TRBV3-1/TRBV3-2	TRBJ2-2	NA	TRBD2	CASSLALGGGARNGELFF	TGTGCCAGCAGCCTTGCCTTGGGCGGGGGGGCCAGGAACGGGGAGCTGTTTTTT
TRBV18	TRBJ1-1	once	NA	CASSPLNQTGFRTANTEAFF	TGTGCCAGCTCACCCTTAAACCAAACCGGCTTTAGGACAGCGAACACTGAAGCTTTCTTT
TRBV4-3	TRBJ1-2	NA	TRBD1	CASSQDRGQGAFGGYTF	TGCGCCAGCAGCCAAGATAGGGGACAGGGGGCTTTCGGAGGCTACACCTTC
TRBV7-9	TRBJ1-2	NA	NA	CASSFGRNADREGYTF	TGTGCCAGCAGCTTCGGACGAAATGCAGACCGGGAAGGCTACACCTTC
TRBV3-1/TRBV3-2	TRBJ2-2	NA	TRBD2	CASSQRGGADTGELFF	TGTGCCAGCAGCCAACGCGGGGGGGCCGACACCGGGGAGCTGTTTTTT
TRBV5-4	TRBJ2-1	NA	TRBD1	CASSASTGQAYNEQFF	TGTGCCAGCAGCGCTAGTACGGGACAGGCCTACAATGAGCAGTTCTTC
TRBV9	TRBJ2-2	NA	NA	CASSVTLTGLQRELFF	TGTGCCAGCAGCGTTACGCTAACGGGACTCCAACGCGAGCTGTTTTTT
TRBV25-1	TRBJ2-4	NA	TRBD2	CASSGTSGDKNIQYF	TGTGCCAGCAGTGGGACTAGCGGGGACAAAAACATTCAGTACTTC
TRBV18	TRBJ1-1	NA	NA	CASSPLVGGRGTEAFF	TGTGCCAGCTCACCACTTGTAGGGGGAAGAGGAACTGAAGCTTTCTTT
TRBV15	TRBJ1-3	NA	TRBD1	CATSRGTGLRSGNTIYF	TGTGCCACCAGCAGGGGGACAGGGCTGCGCTCTGGAAACACCATATATTTT
TRBV3-1/TRBV3-2	TRBJ2-3	NA	TRBD1	CASSRTGGVTQYF	TGTGCCAGCAGCCGGACAGGGGGCGTTACGCAGTATTTT
TRBV6-5	TRBJ2-3	NA	NA	CATRQTGITDTQYF	TGTGCCACCCGCCAGACAGGCATCACAGATACGCAGTATTTT
TRBV5-4	TRBJ1-1	NA	NA	CASSLGVTEAFF	TGTGCCAGCAGCTTGGGAGTCACTGAAGCTTTCTTT
TRBV10-3	TRBJ2-2	NA	TRBD1	CAISETPAGGAGPAGELFF	TGTGCCATCAGCGAGACGCCCGCAGGGGGCGCGGGCCCAGCCGGGGAGCTGTTTTTT
TRBV21-1	TRBJ2-5	NA	NA	CARFSGTSTQYF	TGTGCCAGATTTTCCGGGACTAGCACCCAGTACTTC
TRBV20-1	TRBJ1-2	NA	NA	CSWRGGYGYTF	TGCAGCTGGAGGGGGGGCTATGGCTACACCTTC
TRBV7-3	TRBJ1-1	NA	TRBD1	CASSSQPQTGVGTEAFF	TGTGCCAGCAGCTCTCAACCCCAGACAGGGGTGGGCACTGAAGCTTTCTTT
TRBV19	TRBJ2-3	NA	TRBD1	CASSSWTGNTDTQYF	TGTGCCAGTAGTTCCTGGACAGGGAACACAGATACGCAGTATTTT
TRBV5-4	TRBJ2-5	NA	NA	CASSLAGGAGETQYF	TGTGCCAGCAGCTTAGCTGGGGGCGCAGGGGAGACCCAGTACTTC
TRBV6-5	TRBJ2-6	NA	TRBD1	CASSPDRAGANVLTF	TGTGCCAGCAGCCCGGACAGGGCTGGGGCCAACGTCCTGACTTTC
TRBV24-1	TRBJ2-2	NA	TRBD2	CATSVGGANTGELFF	TGTGCCACCAGTGTGGGAGGGGCTAACACCGGGGAGCTGTTTTTT
TRBV6-5	TRBJ1-1	NA	NA	CASSSTYTEAFF	TGTGCCAGCAGTTCTACCTACACTGAAGCTTTCTTT